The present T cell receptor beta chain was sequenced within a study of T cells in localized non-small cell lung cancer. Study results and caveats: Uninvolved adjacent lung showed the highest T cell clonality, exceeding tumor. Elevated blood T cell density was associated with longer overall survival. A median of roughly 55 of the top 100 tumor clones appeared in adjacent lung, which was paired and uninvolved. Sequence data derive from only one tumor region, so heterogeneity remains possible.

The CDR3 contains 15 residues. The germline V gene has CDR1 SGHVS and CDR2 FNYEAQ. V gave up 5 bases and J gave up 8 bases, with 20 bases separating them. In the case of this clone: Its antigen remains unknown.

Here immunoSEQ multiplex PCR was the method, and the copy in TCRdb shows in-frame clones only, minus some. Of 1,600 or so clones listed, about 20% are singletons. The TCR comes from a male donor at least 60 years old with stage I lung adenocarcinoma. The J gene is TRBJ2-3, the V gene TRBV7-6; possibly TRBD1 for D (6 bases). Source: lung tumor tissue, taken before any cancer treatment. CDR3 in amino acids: CASSPPDSAEGTQYF. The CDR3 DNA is TGTGCCAGCAGCCCGCCGGACAGCGCCGAGGGTACGCAGTATTTT.